This T cell receptor (beta chain) is drawn from a study of immune cell composition in non-small cell lung cancer. The method was immunoSEQ multiplex PCR; TCRdb's version includes in-frame clones alone and lacks a portion of them. This repertoire shows over 6,000 clones, 84% found once; its top ten account for 12%. Normal lung sampling was at least 3 cm from the tumour, as distant as possible. The germline CDR1 and CDR2 sequences are MDHEN and SYDVKM. Trimming took 7 bases from V and 0 from J, leaving 9 bases between them. The CDR3 covers 14 residues. This chain connects TRBV28 to TRBJ1-4; the D gene is possibly TRBD1 (6 bases). The sequence came from a human donor with non-small cell lung cancer. Sequenced: non-adjacent lung tissue. The CDR3 DNA sequence: TGTGCCAGCACCCGACAGGCAACTAATGAAAAACTGTTTTTT. This translates into CASTRQATNEKLFF.